Below are 4 T cell receptor beta chains sequenced from a single sample in a study of OX40 agonist ivuxolimab in advanced cancers. Here immunoSEQ multiplex PCR was the method, and the copy in TCRdb shows in-frame clones only, minus some. The sample comprises roughly 100,000 clones, roughly 84% of which are singletons, and 1% to 1.3% rests with the top ten. The sample consisted of CD4+ or CD8+ T cells sorted from blood, taken in a trial of the OX40 agonist ivuxolimab. These receptors came from an adult with an advanced solid tumor such as melanoma, head and neck, liver or kidney cancer.

The rearrangement uses TRBV7-6 and TRBJ1-1; D possibly corresponds to TRBD1 (5 bases). V gave up 4 bases and J gave up 4 bases, with 13 bases separating them. The CDR3 length is 14 residues. Germline V gene data show CDR1 as SGHVS and CDR2 as FNYEAQ. The CDR3 sequence: CASSSSGTTTEAFF. Written as DNA, the CDR3 is TGTGCCAGCAGCTCATCCGGGACGACCACTGAAGCTTTCTTT.

This clone was observed a handful of times. The chain has TRBV11-2 and TRBJ1-3; D call uncertain. Germline values: CDR1 SGHAT, CDR2 FQNNGV. This CDR3 region has 15 residues. V dropped 4 bases and J dropped 0 bases, with 10 bases sitting between them. CDR3 in amino acids: CASSSSMSSGNTIYF. The CDR3 DNA is TGTGCCAGCAGCTCCTCCATGAGCTCTGGAAACACCATATATTTT.

The chain joins TRBV6-1 to TRBJ1-2; D is unresolved. Trimming stripped 2 bases from V and 5 bases from J, with 12 bases between. Germline CDR1 reads MNHNS; CDR2 reads SASEGT. This CDR3 is built from 14 residues. The CDR3 loop is CASSERKRAYGYTF. The CDR3 DNA reads as TGTGCCAGCAGTGAAAGAAAGAGAGCGTATGGCTACACCTTC.

V and J are TRBV11-1 and TRBJ2-1, with D tentatively TRBD2 (5 bases). V lost 7 bases, J lost 3 bases, and 13 bases lay in between. Germline V gene data show CDR1 as SGHAT and CDR2 as FQDESV (reference sequence). This CDR3 has 14 amino acids. The chain's CDR3 is CASTPEARYNEQFF. CDR3 nucleotide sequence: TGTGCCAGCACCCCGGAGGCCCGCTACAATGAGCAGTTCTTC.